The 26 T cell receptor beta chains below come from one sample, sequenced in a study of blood T cell repertoires in COVID-19. Clones were sequenced by immunoSEQ multiplex PCR, and TCRdb holds only the in-frame ones, with some missing. The sample lists 180,000 or so clones; about 80% were seen once. Sequencing was done on a sample of PBMCs or T cells enriched from blood (not recorded which). These receptors came from a man in his fifties or sixties who had been exposed to COVID-19.

This clone was seen only a few times. The chain recombines TRBV28 with TRBJ2-5, with TRBD1 matching 9 bases. Per germline, CDR1 MDHEN and CDR2 SYDVKM. V shed 6 bases and J 3 bases; nucleotides not matched to a gene: 8. This CDR3 is 15 amino acids long. The CDR3 bases are TGTGCCAGCAGCGAATCGACAGGGGGAAAAGAGACCCAGTACTTC. Its protein product is CASSESTGGKETQYF.

The chain is built from TRBV5-1 and TRBJ1-4, with D maybe TRBD1 (5 bases). V lost 4 bases and J lost 4, with 20 bases in between. Germline lookup yields CDR1 SGHRS and CDR2 YFSETQ. CDR3 length: 17 residues. CDR3 amino acids: CASSPYMDTRLNEKLFF. CDR3 sequence (DNA): TGCGCCAGCAGCCCCTACATGGACACCCGTCTTAATGAAAAACTGTTTTTT.

The rearrangement links TRBV28 to TRBJ1-5, with a possible D match to TRBD1 (5 bases). V lost 8 bases and J lost 4, with 18 bases in between. CDR1 is MDHEN, CDR2 SYDVKM, per germline. The CDR3 covers 15 residues. The CDR3 DNA sequence: TGTGCCAGCCGGCGGTCGGGGGTAAGTAATCAGCCCCAGCATTTT. Its protein is CASRRSGVSNQPQHF.

The chain carries TRBV6-5 and TRBJ1-2; D remains unclear. The germline V gene has CDR1 MNHEY and CDR2 SVGAGI. CDR3 length: 12 residues. Trimming took 8 bases from V and 0 from J, leaving 7 bases between them. CDR3 DNA: TGTGCCAGCGGCGGCCCTAACTATGGCTACACCTTC. As protein: CASGGPNYGYTF.

The chain couples TRBV5-1 to TRBJ2-1; D not certain. CDR3 length: 15 residues. V was clipped by 0 bases and J by 0 bases, with 7 bases between them. Germline CDR1 is SGHRS and CDR2 is YFSETQ. CDR3 bases: TGCGCCAGCAGCTTGGTGCGGCACTCCTACAATGAGCAGTTCTTC. This encodes CASSLVRHSYNEQFF.

The chain uses TRBV27 and TRBJ2-2; maybe TRBD2 (7 bases). This CDR3 comprises 17 residues. Trimming cost V 6 bases and J 0 bases, with 17 bases left between them. Germline V gives CDR1 MNHEY, CDR2 SMNVEV (reference sequence). CDR3 amino acids: CASRGGRDTPNTGELFF. The DNA of the CDR3 is TGTGCCAGCAGGGGGGGGAGGGACACCCCGAACACCGGGGAGCTGTTTTTT.

The rearrangement links TRBV3-1 (or the pseudogene TRBV3-2) to TRBJ2-7; the match to TRBD1 covers 10 bases. This CDR3 region has 14 residues. CDR1 and CDR2 (germline): LGHDT, YNNKEL (reference sequence). The V and J ends lost 5 bases and 3 bases, in that order; junction bases with no gene match: 4. The CDR3 DNA reads TGTGCCAGCAGCAAAGGACAGGGGGGCTACGAGCAGTACTTC. Its protein is CASSKGQGGYEQYF.

The chain is built from TRBV5-4 and TRBJ1-1; D is possibly TRBD1 (6 bases). Trimming shortened V by 4 bases and J by 4 bases, and 11 bases separated the two germline ends. The germline V gene has CDR1 SGHNT and CDR2 YYREEE (reference sequence). The CDR3 is 13 residues long. This chain's CDR3 is CASSLRGGTEAFF. CDR3 in DNA: TGTGCCAGCAGCCTAAGGGGGGGCACTGAAGCTTTCTTT.

J is TRBJ1-4 and V is TRBV19; TRBD1 aligns across 7 bases. This CDR3 has 15 amino acids. V dropped 3 bases and J dropped 4; count of bases not matched to a gene: 5. Germline CDR1 is LNHDA and CDR2 is SQIVND (reference sequence). The CDR3 here is CASSITGASNEKLFF. CDR3 sequence (DNA): TGTGCCAGTAGTATTACAGGGGCTAGTAATGAAAAACTGTTTTTT.

This clone was picked up a small number of times. The chain couples TRBV19 to TRBJ1-1, with D maybe TRBD1 (5 bases). Looked up from germline, CDR1 is LNHDA and CDR2 is SQIVND (reference sequence). The V end lost 4 bases, the J end lost 4 bases, and 16 bases lay between the germline ends. The CDR3 is made up of 15 amino acids. The CDR3 region is CASSTRGRAGTEAFF. The CDR3 bases are TGTGCCAGTAGTACCCGGGGGAGAGCGGGCACTGAAGCTTTCTTT.

The V gene is TRBV5-1, the J gene TRBJ2-2; 10 bases align to TRBD2. From germline, CDR1 is SGHRS and CDR2 YFSETQ. V shed 1 base and J 6 bases; nucleotides not matched to a gene: 15. CDR3 length equals 19 residues. In DNA, the CDR3 is TGCGCCAGCAGCTTGTCCCAGCGGGAGGGCCGGGTCCGGGCCGGGGAGCTGTTTTTT. It codes for CASSLSQREGRVRAGELFF.

The chain uses TRBV4-2 and TRBJ2-2; TRBD1 might be the D (6 bases). The germline CDR1 and CDR2 sequences are LGHNA and YNFKEQ. Trimming removed 4 bases from V and 3 bases from J, with 12 bases in between. The CDR3 is 15 amino acids. The CDR3 nucleotides are TGTGCCAGCAGCCGGGAAGAGGGGGACACCGGGGAGCTGTTTTTT. Protein product: CASSREEGDTGELFF.

J is TRBJ1-3 and V is TRBV21-1; TRBD1 is the table's D call, not checked against the DNA. TRBV21-1 is a pseudogene segment. This CDR3 spans 14 amino acids. The CDR3 bases are TGTGCCAGCAGCACTACAGATACTGGAAACACCATATATTTT. It translates to CASSTTDTGNTIYF.

This clone was found once. The rearrangement joins TRBV6-2 or TRBV6-3 to TRBJ2-7; 7 nucleotides match TRBD1. The CDR3 has 14 residues. The ends lost 4 bases at V and 3 bases at J; junction bases unmatched: 6. Germline CDR1 MNHEY, CDR2 SVGEGT. CDR3 nucleotides: TGTGCCAGCAGTTCGACAGGGAAACTCTACGAGCAGTACTTC. It is translated as CASSSTGKLYEQYF.

The chain recombines TRBV6-2 or TRBV6-3 with TRBJ1-2, with D perhaps TRBD1 (5 bases). V gave up 2 bases and J gave up 4 bases, with 11 bases separating them. The germline gives CDR1 MNHEY, CDR2 SVGEGT. The CDR3 has 14 amino acids. The CDR3 loop is CASSYGAGVYGYTF. CDR3 coding DNA: TGTGCCAGCAGTTACGGGGCCGGCGTCTATGGCTACACCTTC.

The chain is built from TRBV9 and TRBJ1-6, with D maybe TRBD1 (6 bases). The CDR3 is 17 residues long. V lost 0 bases and J 8 bases, leaving 18 bases between the germline ends. Germline CDR1 reads SGDLS; CDR2 reads YYNGEE. CDR3 nucleotides: TGTGCCAGCAGCGTAGGTGGCAGGGGCCTTGGGGATTCACCCCTCCACTTT. This gives the protein CASSVGGRGLGDSPLHF.

This clone was seen a few times. The chain carries TRBV12-1 and TRBJ2-4; the table names TRBD2, a call not compared with the DNA. TRBV12-1 is labeled a pseudogene. The CDR3 totals 17 residues. CDR3 in amino acids: CASSHISSGLAKNIQYF. CDR3 nucleotides: TGTGCCAGCAGCCACATTTCTAGCGGACTAGCCAAAAACATTCAGTACTTC.

The V call is TRBV7-6, the J call TRBJ2-2, with 8 bases identical to TRBD2. CDR1 and CDR2 (germline): SGHVS, FNYEAQ. The V and J ends lost 5 bases and 4 bases, in that order; junction bases with no gene match: 9. This CDR3 has 16 amino acids. The DNA of the CDR3 is TGTGCCAGCAGCCTAATCGCGGGAGGTGGCACCGGGGAGCTGTTTTTT. This sequence encodes CASSLIAGGGTGELFF. The whole variable domain, remainder taken from reference TRBV7-6 and TRBJ2-2, is GAGVSQSPRYKVTKRGQDVALRCDPISGHVSLYWYRQALGQGPEFLTYFNYEAQQDKSGLPNDRFSAERPEGSISTLTIQRTEQRDSAMYRCASSLIAGGGTGELFFGEGSRLTVL.

The chain links TRBV5-4 to TRBJ1-1, with D unclear. Per the germline V gene, CDR1 is SGHNT and CDR2 is YYREEE (reference sequence). V was pared by 5 bases and J by 1 base, with 9 bases between. The CDR3 consists of 13 residues. CDR3 residues: CASSYRQNTEAFF. The CDR3 bases are TGTGCCAGCAGTTACCGACAGAACACTGAAGCTTTCTTT.

The V and J genes are TRBV7-2 and TRBJ1-5; tentatively, D is TRBD1 (6 bases). The CDR3 is 15 residues long. V was trimmed by 1 base and J by 6 bases, leaving 13 bases between them. Germline assignment: CDR1 SGHTA and CDR2 FQGNSA. The CDR3: CASSLVGAQGQPQHF. The CDR3, as DNA: TGTGCCAGCAGCTTAGTGGGGGCACAGGGTCAGCCCCAGCATTTT.

CDR3 residues: CASSAGVVAGQETQYF. CDR3 nucleotide sequence: TGTGCCAGCAGCGCCGGTGTAGTAGCGGGACAAGAGACCCAGTACTTC. The rearrangement links TRBV9 to TRBJ2-5, with 8 bases that match TRBD2. The CDR3 runs 16 residues. The junction had 9 bases not matched to a gene; V was cut back by 3 bases and J by 2 bases. From germline, CDR1 is SGDLS and CDR2 YYNGEE.

The genes are TRBV7-9 and TRBJ2-2; D perhaps matches TRBD1 (5 bases). V was clipped by 1 base and J by 12 bases, with 6 bases between them. CDR1 and CDR2 from the germline V gene are SEHNR and FQNEAQ (reference sequence). The CDR3 consists of 11 residues. CDR3 bases: TGTGCCAGCAGCTTAGTGGGGCAGCTGTTTTTT. Translation: CASSLVGQLFF.

In its sample, this clone was seen once. The chain carries TRBV12-3 or TRBV12-4 and TRBJ2-7; 10 positions agree with TRBD2. The CDR3 extends over 13 amino acids. J gave up 5 bases and V 7 bases, and 5 bases lay outside the gene matches. CDR3: CASNLAGVHEQYF. In DNA form, the CDR3 reads TGTGCCAGCAACCTAGCGGGAGTCCACGAGCAGTACTTC.

The chain uses TRBV7-3 and TRBJ1-2; 8 bases map to TRBD1. V shed 5 bases and J 5 bases; nucleotides not matched to a gene: 4. From germline, CDR1 is SGHTA and CDR2 FQGTGA. The CDR3 covers 13 residues. CDR3 DNA: TGTGCCAGCAGCACCGGGACAGGATATGGCTACACCTTC. This encodes CASSTGTGYGYTF.

J is TRBJ1-2 and V is TRBV28; TRBD1 might be the D (5 bases). Germline loops: CDR1 MDHEN, CDR2 SYDVKM. V was clipped by 6 bases and J by 0 bases, with 8 bases between them. CDR3 length: 13 residues. CDR3 protein: CASRDNSNYGYTF. The CDR3 DNA sequence: TGTGCCAGCAGGGACAACTCTAACTATGGCTACACCTTC.

V gene TRBV27 combines with J gene TRBJ2-3; D gene uncertain. The ends were cut back, 0 bases at V and 2 bases at J, with 9 bases in the middle. The CDR3 runs 15 residues. Germline V gives CDR1 MNHEY, CDR2 SMNVEV (reference sequence). The CDR3 bases are TGTGCCAGCAGTTTATCCTCCGCGGCCACAGATACGCAGTATTTT. Its protein is CASSLSSAATDTQYF.